This T cell receptor beta chain was sequenced for a study of shared clonotypes between healthy human individuals. Points from the study as a whole: Larger estimated richness was generally recorded for naive subsets relative to memory subsets. Donors were few, which limited the genetic and exposure-history diversity represented. Generation probability values for non-shared clonotypes were lower than those for clonotypes shared by all four donors.

Germline CDR1 is SGHNT and CDR2 is YYREEE (reference sequence). The CDR3 totals 15 residues. The V gene end was trimmed by 4 bases and the J gene end by 3 bases; junction bases not matched to a gene: 8. A word on this clone: Its target is not known.

Libraries were prepared by immunoSEQ multiplex PCR; TCRdb keeps only in-frame clonotypes and omits some of them. The sample lists 2 million to 2.5 million clones; approximately 94% were seen once. Memory CD4+ cells were the fraction left after CD45RA+ naive selection. The rearrangement links TRBV5-4 to TRBJ1-2; 8 bases match TRBD1. The sequenced sample was naive CD4+ T cells sorted from blood. Specified subset: CD45RA+ positively selected. The TCR originated in a man between 18 and 35 years old in good health. The CDR3, as DNA: TGTGCCAGCAGCAAGGGGGGGACAGGTGACTATGGCTACACCTTC. This codes for CASSKGGTGDYGYTF.